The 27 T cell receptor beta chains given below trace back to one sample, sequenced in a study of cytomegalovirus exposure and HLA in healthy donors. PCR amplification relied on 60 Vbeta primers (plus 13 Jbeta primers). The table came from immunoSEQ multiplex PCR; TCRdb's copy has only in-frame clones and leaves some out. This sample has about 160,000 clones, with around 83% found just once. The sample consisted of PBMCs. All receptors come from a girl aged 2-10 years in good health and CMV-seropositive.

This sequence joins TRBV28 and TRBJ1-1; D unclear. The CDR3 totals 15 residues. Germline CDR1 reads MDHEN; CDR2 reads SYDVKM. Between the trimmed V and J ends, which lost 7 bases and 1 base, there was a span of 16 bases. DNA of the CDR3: TGTGCCAGCATCTTGGGCGGGCAACCGAACACTGAAGCTTTCTTT. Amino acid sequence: CASILGGQPNTEAFF.

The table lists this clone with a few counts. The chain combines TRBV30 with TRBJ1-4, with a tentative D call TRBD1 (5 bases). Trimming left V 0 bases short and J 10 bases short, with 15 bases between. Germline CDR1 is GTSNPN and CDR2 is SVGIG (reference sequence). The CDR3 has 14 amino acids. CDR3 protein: CAWSVSTVTAKLFF. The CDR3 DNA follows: TGTGCCTGGAGTGTATCGACAGTGACAGCAAAACTGTTTTTT.

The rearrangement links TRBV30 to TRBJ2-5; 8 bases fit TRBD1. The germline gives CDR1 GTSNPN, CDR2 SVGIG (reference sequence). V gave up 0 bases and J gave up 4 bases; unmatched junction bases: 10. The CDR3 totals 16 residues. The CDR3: CAWSVGRGPVLETQYF. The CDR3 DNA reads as TGTGCCTGGAGTGTAGGCAGGGGGCCGGTGTTAGAGACCCAGTACTTC.

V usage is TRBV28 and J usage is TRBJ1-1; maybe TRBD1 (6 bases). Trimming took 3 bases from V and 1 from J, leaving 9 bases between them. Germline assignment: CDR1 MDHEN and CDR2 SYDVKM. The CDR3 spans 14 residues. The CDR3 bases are TGTGCCAGCAGTTTGTACAGGGAGAACACTGAAGCTTTCTTT. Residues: CASSLYRENTEAFF.

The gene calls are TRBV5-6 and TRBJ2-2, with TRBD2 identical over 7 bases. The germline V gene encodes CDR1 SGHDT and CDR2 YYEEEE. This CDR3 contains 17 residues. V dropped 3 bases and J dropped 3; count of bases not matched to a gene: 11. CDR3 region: CASSSGLPRGDTGELFF. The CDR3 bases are TGTGCCAGCAGCTCGGGACTCCCCCGGGGGGACACCGGGGAGCTGTTTTTT.

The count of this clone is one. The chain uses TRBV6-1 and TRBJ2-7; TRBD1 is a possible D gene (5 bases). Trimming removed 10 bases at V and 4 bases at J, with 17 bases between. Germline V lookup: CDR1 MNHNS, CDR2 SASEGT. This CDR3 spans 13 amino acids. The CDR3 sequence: CAIANGQGYEQYF. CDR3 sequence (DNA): TGTGCCATCGCTAACGGCCAGGGTTACGAGCAGTACTTC.

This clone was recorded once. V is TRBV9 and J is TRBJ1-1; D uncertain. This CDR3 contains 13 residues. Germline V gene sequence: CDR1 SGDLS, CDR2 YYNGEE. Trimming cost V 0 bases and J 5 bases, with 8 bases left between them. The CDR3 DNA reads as TGTGCCAGCAGCGTAGATGGGGAGACTGAAGCTTTCTTT. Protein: CASSVDGETEAFF.

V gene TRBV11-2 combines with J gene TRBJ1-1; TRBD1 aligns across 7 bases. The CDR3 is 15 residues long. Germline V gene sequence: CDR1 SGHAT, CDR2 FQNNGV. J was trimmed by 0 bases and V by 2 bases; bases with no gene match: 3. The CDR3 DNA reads TGTGCCAGCAGCTTAACCGGGACAGTGAACACTGAAGCTTTCTTT. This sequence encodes CASSLTGTVNTEAFF.

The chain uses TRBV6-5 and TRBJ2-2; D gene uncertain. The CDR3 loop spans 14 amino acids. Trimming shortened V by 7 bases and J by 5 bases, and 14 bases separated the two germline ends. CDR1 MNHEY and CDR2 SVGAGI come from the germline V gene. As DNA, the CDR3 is TGTGCCAGCACCTTCCGGGTACCGACCGGGGAGCTGTTTTTT. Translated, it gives CASTFRVPTGELFF.

The CDR3 DNA is TGTGCCAGCAGCTTCGCCTACGAGCAGTACTTC. This codes for CASSFAYEQYF. The chain employs TRBV11-2 and TRBJ2-7; D gene uncertain. Germline V gene data show CDR1 as SGHAT and CDR2 as FQNNGV. Trimming took 3 bases from V and 2 from J, leaving 2 bases between them. This CDR3 is built from 11 residues.

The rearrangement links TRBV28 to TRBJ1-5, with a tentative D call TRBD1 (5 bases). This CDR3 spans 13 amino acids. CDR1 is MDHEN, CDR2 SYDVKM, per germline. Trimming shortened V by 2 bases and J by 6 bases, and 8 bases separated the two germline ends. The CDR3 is CASSLPGFQPQHF. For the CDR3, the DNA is TGTGCCAGCAGTTTACCAGGGTTTCAGCCCCAGCATTTT.

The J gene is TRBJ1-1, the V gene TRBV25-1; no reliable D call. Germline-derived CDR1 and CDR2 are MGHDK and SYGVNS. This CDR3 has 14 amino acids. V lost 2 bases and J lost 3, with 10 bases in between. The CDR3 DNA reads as TGTGCCAGCAGTGAAGGACCGCGGGACACTGAAGCTTTCTTT. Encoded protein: CASSEGPRDTEAFF.

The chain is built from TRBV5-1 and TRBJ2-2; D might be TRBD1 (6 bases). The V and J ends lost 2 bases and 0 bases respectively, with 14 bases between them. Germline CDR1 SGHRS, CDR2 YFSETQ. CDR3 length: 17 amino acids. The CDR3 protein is CASSFYRERSNTGELFF. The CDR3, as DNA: TGCGCCAGCAGCTTTTACAGGGAGCGCTCGAACACCGGGGAGCTGTTTTTT.

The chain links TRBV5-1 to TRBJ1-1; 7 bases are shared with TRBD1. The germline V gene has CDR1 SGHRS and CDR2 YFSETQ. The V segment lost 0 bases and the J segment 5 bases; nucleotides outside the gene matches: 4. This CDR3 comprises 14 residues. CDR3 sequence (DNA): TGCGCCAGCAGCTTGGAGGGGGCTGGGACTGAAGCTTTCTTT. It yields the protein CASSLEGAGTEAFF.

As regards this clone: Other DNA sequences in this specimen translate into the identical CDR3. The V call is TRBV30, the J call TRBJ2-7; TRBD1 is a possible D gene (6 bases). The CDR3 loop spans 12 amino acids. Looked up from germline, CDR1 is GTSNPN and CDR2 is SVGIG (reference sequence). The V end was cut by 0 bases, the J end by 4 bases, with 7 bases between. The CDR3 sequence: CAWSVGGYEQYF. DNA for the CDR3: TGTGCCTGGAGTGTAGGGGGATACGAGCAGTACTTC.

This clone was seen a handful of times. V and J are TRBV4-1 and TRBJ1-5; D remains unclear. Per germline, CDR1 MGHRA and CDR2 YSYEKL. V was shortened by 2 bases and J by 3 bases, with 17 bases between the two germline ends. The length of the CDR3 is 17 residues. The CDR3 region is CASSQSLLYSFNQPQHF. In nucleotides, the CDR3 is TGCGCCAGCAGCCAAAGCCTCCTTTACAGCTTCAATCAGCCCCAGCATTTT.

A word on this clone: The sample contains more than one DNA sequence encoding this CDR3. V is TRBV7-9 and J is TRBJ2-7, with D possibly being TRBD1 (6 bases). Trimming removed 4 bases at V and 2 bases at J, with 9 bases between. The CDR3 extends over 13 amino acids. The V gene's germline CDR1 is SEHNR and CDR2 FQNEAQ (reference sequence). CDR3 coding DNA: TGTGCCAGCAGCTCGACAGGAGCCTACGAGCAGTACTTC. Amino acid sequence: CASSSTGAYEQYF.

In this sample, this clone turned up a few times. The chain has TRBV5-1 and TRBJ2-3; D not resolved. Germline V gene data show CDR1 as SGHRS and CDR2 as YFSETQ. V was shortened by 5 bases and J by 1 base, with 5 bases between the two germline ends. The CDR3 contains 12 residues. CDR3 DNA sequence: TGCGCCAGCAGAGAGGGCACAGATACGCAGTATTTT. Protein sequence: CASREGTDTQYF.

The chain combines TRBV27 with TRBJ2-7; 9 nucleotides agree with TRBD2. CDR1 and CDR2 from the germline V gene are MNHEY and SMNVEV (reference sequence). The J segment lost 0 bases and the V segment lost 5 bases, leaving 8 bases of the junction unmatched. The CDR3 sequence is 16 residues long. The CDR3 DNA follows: TGTGCCAGCAGTGTTAGCGGGAGTGAAATCTCCTACGAGCAGTACTTC. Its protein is CASSVSGSEISYEQYF.

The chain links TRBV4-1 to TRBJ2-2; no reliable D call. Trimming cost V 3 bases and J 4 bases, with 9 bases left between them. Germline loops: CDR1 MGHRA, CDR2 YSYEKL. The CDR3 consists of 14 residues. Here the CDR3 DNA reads TGCGCCAGCAGCCACACTCACAGCACCGGGGAGCTGTTTTTT. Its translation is CASSHTHSTGELFF.

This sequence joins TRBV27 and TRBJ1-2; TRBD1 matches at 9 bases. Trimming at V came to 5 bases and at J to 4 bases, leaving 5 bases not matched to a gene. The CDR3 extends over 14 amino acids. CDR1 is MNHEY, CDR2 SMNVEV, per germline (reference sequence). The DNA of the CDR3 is TGTGCCAGCAGTCCCCTGACAGGGGGCTATGGCTACACCTTC. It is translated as CASSPLTGGYGYTF.

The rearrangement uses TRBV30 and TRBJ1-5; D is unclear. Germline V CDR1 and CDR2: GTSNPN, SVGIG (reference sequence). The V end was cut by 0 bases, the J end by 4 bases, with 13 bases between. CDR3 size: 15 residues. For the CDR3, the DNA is TGTGCCTGGAGTGTCTACAGCGGGGTTAATCAGCCCCAGCATTTT. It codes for CAWSVYSGVNQPQHF.

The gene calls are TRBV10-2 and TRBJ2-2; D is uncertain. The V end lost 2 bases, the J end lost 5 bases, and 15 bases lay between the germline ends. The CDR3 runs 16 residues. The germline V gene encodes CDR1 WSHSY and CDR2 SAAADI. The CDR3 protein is CASSELWSRVTGELFF. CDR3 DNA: TGCGCCAGCAGTGAGCTCTGGAGCCGGGTGACCGGGGAGCTGTTTTTT.

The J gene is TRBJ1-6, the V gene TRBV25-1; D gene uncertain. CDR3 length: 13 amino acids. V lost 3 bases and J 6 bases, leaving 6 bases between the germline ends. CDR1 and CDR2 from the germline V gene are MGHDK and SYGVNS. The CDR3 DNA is TGTGCCAGCAGTGACAGGCGTAATTCACCCCTCCACTTT. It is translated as CASSDRRNSPLHF.

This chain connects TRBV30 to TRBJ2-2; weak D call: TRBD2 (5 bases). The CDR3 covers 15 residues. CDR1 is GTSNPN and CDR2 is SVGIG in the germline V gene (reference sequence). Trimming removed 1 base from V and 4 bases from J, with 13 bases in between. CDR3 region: CAWSGVYGVTGELFF. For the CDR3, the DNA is TGTGCCTGGAGTGGAGTTTACGGGGTCACCGGGGAGCTGTTTTTT.

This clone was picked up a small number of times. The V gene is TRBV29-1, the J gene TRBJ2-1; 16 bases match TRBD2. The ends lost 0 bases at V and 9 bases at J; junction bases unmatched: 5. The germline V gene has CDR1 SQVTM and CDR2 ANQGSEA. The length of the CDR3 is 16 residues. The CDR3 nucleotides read TGCAGCGTTGAAGAAGCGGGACTAGCGGGAGGGCTTGAGCAGTTCTTC. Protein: CSVEEAGLAGGLEQFF.

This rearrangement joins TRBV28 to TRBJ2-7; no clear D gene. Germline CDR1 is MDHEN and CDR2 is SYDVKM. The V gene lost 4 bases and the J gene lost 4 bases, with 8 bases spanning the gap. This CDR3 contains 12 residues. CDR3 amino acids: CASSSTLYEQYF. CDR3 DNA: TGTGCCAGCAGTTCTACTTTATACGAGCAGTACTTC.